These T cell receptor beta chains were read from a single sample in a study of cytomegalovirus exposure and HLA in healthy donors. Assay used: immunoSEQ multiplex PCR; TCRdb lists only in-frame clones, some missing. The top ten clones hold 0.95% to 1.5% of a sample with 90,000 to 95,000 clones, roughly 80% of them seen once. Sequenced material: PBMCs. These receptor sequences come from a girl aged 2 to 10 in good health and CMV-seropositive. The CDR3 runs from the conserved cysteine through the conserved F or W. D genes are given only for firm matches. A row's size may be missing; if present it is once, few, many or a size class.

cdr3_length	clone_size	v_call	d_call	j_call	cdr3_aa	cdr3_nt
16	-	TRBV7-6	TRBD2	TRBJ2-1	CASSLGLAGGLHEQFF	TGTGCCAGCAGCTTAGGACTAGCGGGAGGGTTGCATGAGCAGTTCTTC
14	-	TRBV6-6	-	TRBJ1-2	CASRPLGLDYGYTF	TGTGCCAGCAGGCCCCTGGGGCTCGACTATGGCTACACCTTC
15	few	TRBV13	-	TRBJ1-3	CASSFTQELGNTIYF	TGTGCCAGCAGCTTCACACAGGAGCTTGGAAACACCATATATTTT
10	-	TRBV29-1	-	TRBJ2-1	CSGGGDEQFF	TGCAGCGGGGGAGGTGATGAGCAGTTCTTC
18	-	TRBV25-1	TRBD1	TRBJ2-6	CASSEYRTGKNGANVLTF	TGTGCCAGCAGTGAATATAGGACAGGGAAGAATGGGGCCAACGTCCTGACTTTC
14	-	TRBV7-8	TRBD2	TRBJ2-7	CASGGSGNLYEQYF	TGTGCCAGCGGCGGAAGCGGGAACCTCTACGAGCAGTACTTC
13	few	TRBV30	TRBD2	TRBJ2-7	CAGTSGSSYEQYF	TGTGCCGGGACTAGCGGGAGCTCCTACGAGCAGTACTTC
17	-	TRBV7-2	TRBD2	TRBJ2-1	CASSLGLPSGSYNEQFF	TGTGCCAGCAGCTTAGGTCTGCCTAGCGGGAGCTACAATGAGCAGTTCTTC
15	-	TRBV4-1	TRBD1	TRBJ2-7	CASSPNLGQGDEQYF	TGCGCCAGCAGCCCCAACTTGGGACAGGGAGACGAGCAGTACTTC
15	-	TRBV7-8	-	TRBJ1-4	CASSPEWGGFEKLFF	TGTGCCAGCAGCCCAGAGTGGGGGGGTTTTGAAAAACTGTTTTTT
15	few	TRBV13	TRBD1	TRBJ2-7	CASSRRGTGPSEQYF	TGTGCCAGCAGCCGGCGCGGGACAGGGCCCAGCGAGCAGTACTTC
17	-	TRBV14	TRBD1	TRBJ2-6	CASSGDRRLPGANVLTF	TGTGCCAGCAGCGGGGACAGGAGGCTACCTGGGGCCAACGTCCTGACTTTC
15	-	TRBV6-4	TRBD2	TRBJ2-1	CASSDGLAGDNEQFF	TGTGCCAGCAGTGACGGTCTAGCGGGGGACAATGAGCAGTTCTTC
17	-	TRBV5-1	TRBD1	TRBJ2-7	CASSSWLTGTGTYEQYF	TGCGCCAGCAGCTCTTGGCTAACGGGGACAGGGACCTACGAGCAGTACTTC
20	-	TRBV4-2	TRBD2	TRBJ2-6	CASSQQVAGETMSGANVLTF	TGTGCCAGCAGCCAGCAGGTAGCGGGAGAAACTATGTCTGGGGCCAACGTCCTGACTTTC
15	-	TRBV25-1	TRBD1	TRBJ1-2	CASSDPGQLYYGYTF	TGTGCCAGCAGTGACCCGGGACAGCTTTACTATGGCTACACCTTC
14	-	TRBV15	-	TRBJ2-7	CATSRNRDSYEQYF	TGTGCCACCAGCAGAAACAGGGACTCCTACGAGCAGTACTTC
14	few	TRBV19	-	TRBJ2-2	CASKSGADTGELFF	TGTGCCAGTAAGTCCGGCGCGGACACCGGGGAGCTGTTTTTT
16	-	TRBV6-5	TRBD2	TRBJ2-1	CASSYSGLAGPNEQFF	TGTGCCAGCAGTTACTCGGGCCTAGCGGGACCCAATGAGCAGTTCTTC
13	-	TRBV2	TRBD1	TRBJ2-3	CGGQKISTDTQYF	TGTGGGGGACAGAAAATAAGCACAGATACGCAGTATTTT
13	-	TRBV7-9	-	TRBJ1-1	CATRQQLNTEAFF	TGTGCCACCAGACAGCAATTGAACACTGAAGCTTTCTTT
13	-	TRBV29-1	TRBD1	TRBJ1-1	CSVDGGQEKEAFF	TGCAGCGTTGATGGGGGACAGGAGAAAGAAGCTTTCTTT
15	-	TRBV7-9	-	TRBJ2-7	CASSSGWDSASEQYF	TGTGCCAGCAGCTCGGGCTGGGACTCAGCCAGCGAGCAGTACTTC
12	-	TRBV29-1	TRBD1	TRBJ2-7	CSVAGQGKGQYF	TGCAGCGTTGCTGGACAGGGGAAAGGGCAGTACTTC
16	-	TRBV27	-	TRBJ2-3	CASSDRGHLGTDTQYF	TGTGCCAGCAGCGATCGGGGACACTTGGGGACAGATACGCAGTATTTT
14	-	TRBV10-2	TRBD2	TRBJ2-7	CASGGGNSPYEQYF	TGCGCCAGCGGGGGGGGTAACAGTCCCTACGAGCAGTACTTC
11	-	TRBV29-1	-	TRBJ1-2	CSVAQGTGYTF	TGCAGCGTTGCCCAGGGTACGGGCTACACCTTC
14	-	TRBV7-7	TRBD1	TRBJ1-1	CASSSPDRGAEAFF	TGTGCCAGCAGCTCCCCGGACAGGGGCGCTGAAGCTTTCTTT
14	few	TRBV2	-	TRBJ1-2	CASSEDTVNYGYTF	TGTGCCAGCAGTGAGGATACAGTAAACTATGGCTACACCTTC
14	-	TRBV6-4	TRBD2	TRBJ2-1	CASRATGGGGFLIF	TGTGCCAGCAGGGCCACCGGCGGGGGAGGGTTTTTGATCTTC
17	-	TRBV18	-	TRBJ1-5	CASSPGRQGASNQPQHF	TGTGCCAGCTCACCAGGGAGGCAGGGCGCTAGCAATCAGCCCCAGCATTTT
12	-	TRBV19	-	TRBJ1-5	CATRESNQPQHF	TGTGCCACTCGGGAGTCCAATCAGCCCCAGCATTTT
14	once	TRBV5-6	-	TRBJ1-2	CASSLLALNYGYTF	TGTGCCAGCAGCTTGTTAGCTCTTAACTATGGCTACACCTTC
11	few	TRBV7-9	-	TRBJ2-7	CASSLDRGQYF	TGTGCCAGCAGCCTTGATCGGGGGCAGTACTTC
14	-	TRBV7-7	-	TRBJ2-1	CASSLGTPYNEQFF	TGTGCCAGCAGCTTAGGGACTCCCTACAATGAGCAGTTCTTC
15	-	TRBV10-3	TRBD2	TRBJ2-2	CAISGLATVTGELFF	TGTGCCATCAGTGGACTAGCGACAGTCACCGGGGAGCTGTTTTTT
13	-	TRBV29-1	-	TRBJ2-3	CSYRTGNTDTQYF	TGCAGCTATAGAACAGGGAACACAGATACGCAGTATTTT